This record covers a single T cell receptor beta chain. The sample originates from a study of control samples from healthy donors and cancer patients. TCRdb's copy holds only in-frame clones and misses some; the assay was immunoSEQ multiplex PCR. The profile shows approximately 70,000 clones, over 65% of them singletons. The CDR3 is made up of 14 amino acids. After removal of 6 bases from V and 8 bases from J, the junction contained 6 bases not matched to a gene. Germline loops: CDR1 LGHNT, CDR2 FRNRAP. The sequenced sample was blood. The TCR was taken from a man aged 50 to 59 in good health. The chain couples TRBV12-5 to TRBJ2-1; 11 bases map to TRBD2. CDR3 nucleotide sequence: TGTGCTAGTGGCCCTAGCGGGAGGCCACATGAGCAGTTCTTC. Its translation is CASGPSGRPHEQFF.